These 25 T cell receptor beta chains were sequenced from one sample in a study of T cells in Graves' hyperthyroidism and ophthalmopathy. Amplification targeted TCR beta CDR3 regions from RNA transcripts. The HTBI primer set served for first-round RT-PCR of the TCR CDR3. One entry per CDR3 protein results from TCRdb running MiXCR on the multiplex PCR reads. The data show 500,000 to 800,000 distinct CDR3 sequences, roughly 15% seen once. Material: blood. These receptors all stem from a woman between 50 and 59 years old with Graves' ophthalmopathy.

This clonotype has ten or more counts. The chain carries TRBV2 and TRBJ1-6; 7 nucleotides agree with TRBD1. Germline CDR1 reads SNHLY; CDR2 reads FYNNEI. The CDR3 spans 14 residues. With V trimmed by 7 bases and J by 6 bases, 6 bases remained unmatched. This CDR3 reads CASNLDRPNSPLHF. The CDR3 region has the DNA TGTGCCAGCAATTTGGACAGGCCTAATTCACCCCTCCACTTT.

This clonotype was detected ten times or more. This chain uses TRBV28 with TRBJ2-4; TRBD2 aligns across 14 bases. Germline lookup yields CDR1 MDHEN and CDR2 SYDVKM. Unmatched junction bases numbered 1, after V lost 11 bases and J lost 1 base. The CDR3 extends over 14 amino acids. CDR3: CAGTSGSAKNIQYF. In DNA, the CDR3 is TGTGCCGGGACTAGCGGGAGTGCCAAAAACATTCAGTACTTC.

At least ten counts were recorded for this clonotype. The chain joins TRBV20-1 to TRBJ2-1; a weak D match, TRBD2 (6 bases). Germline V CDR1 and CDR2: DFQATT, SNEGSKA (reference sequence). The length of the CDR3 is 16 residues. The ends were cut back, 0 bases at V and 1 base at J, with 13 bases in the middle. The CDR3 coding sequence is TGCAGTGCTAGAGATCGGAGGACTACGTCCTACAATGAGCAGTTCTTC. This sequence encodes CSARDRRTTSYNEQFF.

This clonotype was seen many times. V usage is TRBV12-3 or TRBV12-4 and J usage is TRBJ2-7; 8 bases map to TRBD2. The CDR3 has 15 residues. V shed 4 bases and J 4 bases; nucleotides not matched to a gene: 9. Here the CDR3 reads CASSSLSGSWYEQYF. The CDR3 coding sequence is TGTGCCAGCAGTTCCCTCAGCGGGAGTTGGTACGAGCAGTACTTC.

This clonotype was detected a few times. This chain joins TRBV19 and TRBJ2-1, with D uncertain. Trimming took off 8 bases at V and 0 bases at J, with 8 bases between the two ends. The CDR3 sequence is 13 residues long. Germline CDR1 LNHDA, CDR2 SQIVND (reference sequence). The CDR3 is CASGESSYNEQFF. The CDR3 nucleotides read TGTGCCAGTGGTGAGAGCTCCTACAATGAGCAGTTCTTC.

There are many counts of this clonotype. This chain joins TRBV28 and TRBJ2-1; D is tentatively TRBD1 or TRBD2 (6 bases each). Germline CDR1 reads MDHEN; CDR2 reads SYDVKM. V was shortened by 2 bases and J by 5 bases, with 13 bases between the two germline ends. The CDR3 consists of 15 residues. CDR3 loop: CASSLTGGGNNEQFF. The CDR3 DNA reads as TGTGCCAGCAGTTTAACAGGAGGGGGGAACAATGAGCAGTTCTTC.

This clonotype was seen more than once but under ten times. The CDR3 DNA reads TGTGCCAGCAGCCAAGATCTTGCCGGAGGGGACAGCTATGGCTACACCTTC. Translation: CASSQDLAGGDSYGYTF. This chain joins TRBV3-2 and TRBJ1-2; the table calls TRBD1, which could not be checked here. TRBV3-2 represents a pseudogene. The CDR3 sequence is 17 residues long.

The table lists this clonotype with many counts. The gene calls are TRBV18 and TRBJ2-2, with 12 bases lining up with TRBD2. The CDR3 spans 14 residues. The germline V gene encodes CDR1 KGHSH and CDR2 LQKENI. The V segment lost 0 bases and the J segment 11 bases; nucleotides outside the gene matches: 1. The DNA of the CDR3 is TGTGCCAGCTCACCACCGGGACTAGCGGGCGAGCTGTTTTTT. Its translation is CASSPPGLAGELFF. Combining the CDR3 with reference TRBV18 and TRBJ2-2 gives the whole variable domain NAGVMQNPRHLVRRRGQEARLRCSPMKGHSHVYWYRQLPEEGLKFMVYLQKENIIDESGMPKERFSAEFPKEGPSILRIQQVVRGDSAAYFCASSPPGLAGELFFGEGSRLTVL.

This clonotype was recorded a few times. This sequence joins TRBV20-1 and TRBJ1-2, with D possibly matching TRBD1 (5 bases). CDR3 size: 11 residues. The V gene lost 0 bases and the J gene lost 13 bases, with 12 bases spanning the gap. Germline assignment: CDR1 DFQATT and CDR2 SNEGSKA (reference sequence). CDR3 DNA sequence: TGCAGTGCTAGAGACCTGGGGACTATCACCTTC. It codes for CSARDLGTITF.

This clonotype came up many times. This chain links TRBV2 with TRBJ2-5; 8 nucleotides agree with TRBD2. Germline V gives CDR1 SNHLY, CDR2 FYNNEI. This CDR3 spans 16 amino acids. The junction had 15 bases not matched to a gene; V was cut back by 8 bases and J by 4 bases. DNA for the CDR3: TGTGCCAGCGTTACCCTATACGGGAGGGCCACAGAGACCCAGTACTTC. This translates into CASVTLYGRATETQYF.

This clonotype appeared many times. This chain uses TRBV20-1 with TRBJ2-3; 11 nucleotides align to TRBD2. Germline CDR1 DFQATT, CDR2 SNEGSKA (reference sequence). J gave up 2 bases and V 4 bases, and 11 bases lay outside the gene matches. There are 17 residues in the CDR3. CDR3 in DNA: TGCAGTGCTACTAGACCGGGACTAGCGGCTCACACAGATACGCAGTATTTT. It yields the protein CSATRPGLAAHTDTQYF.

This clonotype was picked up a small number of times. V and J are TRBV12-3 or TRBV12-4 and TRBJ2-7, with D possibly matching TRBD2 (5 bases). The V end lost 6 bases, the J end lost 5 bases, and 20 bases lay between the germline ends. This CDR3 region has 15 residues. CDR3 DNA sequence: TGTGCCAGCAGCTCATTAGTCCGGGGTATCCACGAGCAGTACTTC. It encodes CASSSLVRGIHEQYF.

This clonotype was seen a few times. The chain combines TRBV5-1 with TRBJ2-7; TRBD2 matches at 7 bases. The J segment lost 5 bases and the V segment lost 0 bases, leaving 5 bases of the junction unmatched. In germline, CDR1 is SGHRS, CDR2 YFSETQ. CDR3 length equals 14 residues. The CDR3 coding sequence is TGCGCCAGCAGCTTGGGGGGACTAAGCCACGAGCAGTACTTC. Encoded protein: CASSLGGLSHEQYF.

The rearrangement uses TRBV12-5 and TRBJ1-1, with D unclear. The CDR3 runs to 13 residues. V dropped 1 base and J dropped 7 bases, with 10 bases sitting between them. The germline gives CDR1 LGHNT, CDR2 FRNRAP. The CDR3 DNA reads TGTGCTAGTGGTTTGGCAAGAGAATTTGAAGCTTTCTTT. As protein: CASGLAREFEAFF.

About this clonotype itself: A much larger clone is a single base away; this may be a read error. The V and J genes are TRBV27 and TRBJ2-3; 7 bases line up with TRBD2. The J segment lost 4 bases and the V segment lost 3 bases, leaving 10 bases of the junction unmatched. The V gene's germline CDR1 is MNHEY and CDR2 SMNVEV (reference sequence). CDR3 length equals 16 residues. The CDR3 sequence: CASSFRGRGGADTQYF. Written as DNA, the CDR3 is TGTGCCAGCAGTTTTCGGGGGAGGGGAGGCGCAGATACGCAGTATTTT.

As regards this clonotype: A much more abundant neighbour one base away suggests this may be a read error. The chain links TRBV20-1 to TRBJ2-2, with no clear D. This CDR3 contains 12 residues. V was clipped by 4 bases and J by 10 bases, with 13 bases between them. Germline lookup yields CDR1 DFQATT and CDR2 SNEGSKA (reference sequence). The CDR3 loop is CSAISGVEELFF. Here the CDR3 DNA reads TGCAGTGCTATTAGTGGGGTCGAGGAGCTGTTTTTT.

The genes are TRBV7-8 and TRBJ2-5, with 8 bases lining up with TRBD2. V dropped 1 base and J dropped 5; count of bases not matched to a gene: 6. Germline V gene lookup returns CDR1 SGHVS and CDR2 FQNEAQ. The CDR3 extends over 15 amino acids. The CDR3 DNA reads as TGTGCCAGCAGCTTAGTCGGACTAGCCCTTGAGACCCAGTACTTC. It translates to CASSLVGLALETQYF.

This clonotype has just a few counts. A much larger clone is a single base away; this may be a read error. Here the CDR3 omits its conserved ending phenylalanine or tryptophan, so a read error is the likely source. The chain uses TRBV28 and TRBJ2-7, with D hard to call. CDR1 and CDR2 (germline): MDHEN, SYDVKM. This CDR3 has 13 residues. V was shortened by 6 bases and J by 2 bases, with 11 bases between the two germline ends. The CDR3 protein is CASRTTSPYEQYL. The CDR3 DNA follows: TGTGCCAGCAGGACGACAAGCCCCTACGAGCAGTACCTC.

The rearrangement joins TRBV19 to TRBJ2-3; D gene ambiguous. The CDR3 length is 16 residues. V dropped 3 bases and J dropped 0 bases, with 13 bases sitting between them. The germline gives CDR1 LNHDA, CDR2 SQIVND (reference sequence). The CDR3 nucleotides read TGTGCCAGTAGTATTTTGGGAAGCCCTAGCACAGATACGCAGTATTTT. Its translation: CASSILGSPSTDTQYF.

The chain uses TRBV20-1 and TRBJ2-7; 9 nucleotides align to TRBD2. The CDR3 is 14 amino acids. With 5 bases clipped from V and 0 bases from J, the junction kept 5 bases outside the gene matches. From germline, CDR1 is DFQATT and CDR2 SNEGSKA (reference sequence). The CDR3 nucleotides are TGCAGTGCTGACCTAGCGGGAAACTCCTACGAGCAGTACTTC. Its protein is CSADLAGNSYEQYF.

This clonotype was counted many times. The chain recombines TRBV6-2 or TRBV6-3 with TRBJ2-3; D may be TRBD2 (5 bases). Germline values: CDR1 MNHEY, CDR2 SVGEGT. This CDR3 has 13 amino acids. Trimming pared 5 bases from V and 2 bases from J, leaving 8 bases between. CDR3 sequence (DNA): TGTGCCAGCAGTCGGGGAGTCACAGATACGCAGTATTTT. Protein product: CASSRGVTDTQYF.

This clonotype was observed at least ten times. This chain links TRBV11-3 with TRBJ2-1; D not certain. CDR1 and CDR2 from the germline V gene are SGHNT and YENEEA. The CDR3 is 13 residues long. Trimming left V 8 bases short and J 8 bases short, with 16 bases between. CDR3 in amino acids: CASGSIKSHEQFF. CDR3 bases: TGTGCCAGCGGCAGCATAAAGTCCCATGAGCAGTTCTTC.

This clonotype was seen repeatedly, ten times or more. CDR3 residues: CASTELARAGELFF. DNA for the CDR3: TGTGCCAGCACCGAACTAGCGCGCGCCGGGGAGCTGTTTTTT. The J gene is TRBJ2-2, the V gene TRBV7-2, with TRBD2 matching over 7 bases. Trimming took 7 bases from V and 6 from J; bases not matched to a gene: 8. Per germline, CDR1 SGHTA and CDR2 FQGNSA. The CDR3 runs 14 residues.

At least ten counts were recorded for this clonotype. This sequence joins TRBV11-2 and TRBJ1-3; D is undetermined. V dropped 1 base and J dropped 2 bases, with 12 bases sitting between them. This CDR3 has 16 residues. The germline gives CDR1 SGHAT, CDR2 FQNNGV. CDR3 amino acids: CASSLGLAGTGNTIYF. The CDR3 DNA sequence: TGTGCCAGCAGCTTAGGTTTGGCGGGGACTGGAAACACCATATATTTT. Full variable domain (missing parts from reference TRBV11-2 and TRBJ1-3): EAGVAQSPRYKIIEKRQSVAFWCNPISGHATLYWYQQILGQGPKLLIQFQNNGVVDDSQLPKDRFSAERLKGVDSTLKIQPAKLEDSAVYLCASSLGLAGTGNTIYFGEGSWLTVV.

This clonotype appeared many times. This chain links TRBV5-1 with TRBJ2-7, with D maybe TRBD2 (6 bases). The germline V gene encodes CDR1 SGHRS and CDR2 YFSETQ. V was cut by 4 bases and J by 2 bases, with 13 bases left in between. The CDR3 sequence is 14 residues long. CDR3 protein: CASSTRDSAYEQYF. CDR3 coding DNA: TGCGCCAGCAGCACCCGGGACTCAGCCTACGAGCAGTACTTC.